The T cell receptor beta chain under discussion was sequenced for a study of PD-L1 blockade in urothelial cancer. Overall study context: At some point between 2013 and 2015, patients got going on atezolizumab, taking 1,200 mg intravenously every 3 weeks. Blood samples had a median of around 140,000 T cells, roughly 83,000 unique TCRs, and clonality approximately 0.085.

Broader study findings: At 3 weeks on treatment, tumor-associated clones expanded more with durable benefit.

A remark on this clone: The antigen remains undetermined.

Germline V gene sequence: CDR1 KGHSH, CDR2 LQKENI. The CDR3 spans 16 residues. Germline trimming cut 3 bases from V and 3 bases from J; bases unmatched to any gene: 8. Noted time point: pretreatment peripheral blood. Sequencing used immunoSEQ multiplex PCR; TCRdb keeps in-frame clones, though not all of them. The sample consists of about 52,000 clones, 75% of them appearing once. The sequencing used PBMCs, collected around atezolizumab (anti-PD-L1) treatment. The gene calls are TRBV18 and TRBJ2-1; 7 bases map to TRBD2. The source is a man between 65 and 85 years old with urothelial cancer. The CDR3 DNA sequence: TGTGCCAGCTCACCGAACGGAGCGGGACTCTACAATGAGCAGTTCTTC. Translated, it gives CASSPNGAGLYNEQFF.